This T cell receptor (beta chain) was found in a study of T cells after yellow fever vaccination. Regarding the study as a whole: Researchers noted that a small share of clonotypes showed up in both CD4 and CD8 compartments. Once the booster was given, most primary-vaccination clones reappeared, at around 95% for CD4 and around 90% for CD8.

In its sample, this clonotype was seen many times. The antigen remains unidentified. There are 12 residues in the CDR3. The germline V gene has CDR1 SQVTM and CDR2 ANQGSEA. Between the trimmed V and J ends, which lost 7 bases and 7 bases, there was a span of 14 bases. TCRdb re-called the 5' RACE reads through MiXCR, storing one row per CDR3 protein. The table has 250,000 to 300,000 distinct CDR3 sequences, around 5.2% seen once. The specimen comprised CD4+ T cells sorted from PBMCs, sampled on the day of the yellow fever booster vaccination. The TCR comes from a man younger than 35 who received the YFV17D yellow fever vaccine. This chain joins TRBV29-1 and TRBJ2-1, with D perhaps given as TRBD1 or TRBD2 (5 bases each). The CDR3 bases are TGCAGCGCGGGGAGCTCAGGGAATGAGCAGTTCTTC. It specifies CSAGSSGNEQFF.